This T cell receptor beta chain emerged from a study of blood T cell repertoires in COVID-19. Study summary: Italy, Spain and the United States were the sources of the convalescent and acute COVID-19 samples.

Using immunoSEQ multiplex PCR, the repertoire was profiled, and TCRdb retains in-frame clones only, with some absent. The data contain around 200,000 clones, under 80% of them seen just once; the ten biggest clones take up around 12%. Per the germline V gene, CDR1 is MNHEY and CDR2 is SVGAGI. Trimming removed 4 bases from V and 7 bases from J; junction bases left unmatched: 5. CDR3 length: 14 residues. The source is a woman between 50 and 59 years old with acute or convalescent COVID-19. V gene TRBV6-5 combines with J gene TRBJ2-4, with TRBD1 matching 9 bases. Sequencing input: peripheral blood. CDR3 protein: CASSSPGTGNIQYF. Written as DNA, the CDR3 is TGTGCCAGCAGTTCCCCCGGGACAGGGAACATTCAGTACTTC.